This T cell receptor (beta chain) derives from a study of cytomegalovirus exposure and HLA in healthy donors. Whole-study results and caveats: TCR beta chains associated with HLA were, in a later analysis, more clonally expanded than equally common others. The listing of 150 to 200 TCR beta chains classed them as cytomegalovirus-associated.

This PCR relied on a set of 60 Vbeta primers and 13 Jbeta primers. Sequencing was performed with immunoSEQ multiplex PCR; in TCRdb, only in-frame clones are kept and a portion is missing. The sample table sets out about 150,000 clones. Regarding this clone: Its antigen is currently unknown.

The ends were cut back, 4 bases at V and 3 bases at J, with 13 bases in the middle. CDR3 length: 14 residues. CDR1 is MNHNS and CDR2 is SASEGT in the germline V gene. The sequencing input was PBMCs. The V gene is TRBV6-1, the J gene TRBJ2-7, with D tentatively TRBD2 (5 bases). This receptor was obtained from a woman in her forties or fifties in good health and CMV-seronegative. CDR3 in DNA: TGTGCCAGCAGTGTGCGAGGGTATAGCTACGAGCAGTACTTC. Translated: CASSVRGYSYEQYF.